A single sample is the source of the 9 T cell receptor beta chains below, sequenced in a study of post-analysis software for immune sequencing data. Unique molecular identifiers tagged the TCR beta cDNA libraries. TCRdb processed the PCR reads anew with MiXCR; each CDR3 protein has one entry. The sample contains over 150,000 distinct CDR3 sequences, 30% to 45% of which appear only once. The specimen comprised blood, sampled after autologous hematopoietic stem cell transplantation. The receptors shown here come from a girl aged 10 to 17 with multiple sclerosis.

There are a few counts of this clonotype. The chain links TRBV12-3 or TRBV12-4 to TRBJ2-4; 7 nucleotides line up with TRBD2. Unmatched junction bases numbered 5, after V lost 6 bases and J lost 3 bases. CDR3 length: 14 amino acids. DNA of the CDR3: TGTGCCAGCAGACCCAGCGGGATCAAAAACATTCAGTACTTC. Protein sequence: CASRPSGIKNIQYF.

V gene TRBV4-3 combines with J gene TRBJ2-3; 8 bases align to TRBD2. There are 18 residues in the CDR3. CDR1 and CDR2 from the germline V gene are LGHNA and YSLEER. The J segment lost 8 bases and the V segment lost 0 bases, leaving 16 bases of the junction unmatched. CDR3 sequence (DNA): TGCGCCAGCAGCCAAGAGCGACTTGGTAGCGGGAAGTGGGGTACGCAGTATTTT. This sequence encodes CASSQERLGSGKWGTQYF.

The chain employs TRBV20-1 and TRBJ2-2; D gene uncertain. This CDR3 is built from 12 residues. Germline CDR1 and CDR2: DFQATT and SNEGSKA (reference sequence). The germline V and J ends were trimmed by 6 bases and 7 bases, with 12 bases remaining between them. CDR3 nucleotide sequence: TGCAGTGCCCGCGTAAGGGTCGGGGAGCTGTTTTTT. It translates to CSARVRVGELFF.

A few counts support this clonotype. The CDR3 DNA reads TGTGCCAGTAGTAATGGGAAGACACCCCTCCACTTT. Its translation: CASSNGKTPLHF. The chain joins TRBV12-3 or TRBV12-4 to TRBJ1-6; no firm D call. V lost 9 bases and J 11 bases, leaving 14 bases between the germline ends. The CDR3 loop spans 12 amino acids.

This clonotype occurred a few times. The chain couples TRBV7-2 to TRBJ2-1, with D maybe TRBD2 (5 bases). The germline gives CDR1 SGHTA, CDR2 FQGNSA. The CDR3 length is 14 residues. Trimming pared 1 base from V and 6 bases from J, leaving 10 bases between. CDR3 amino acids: CASSLVPGSNEQFF. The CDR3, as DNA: TGTGCCAGCAGCTTAGTACCGGGGTCCAATGAGCAGTTCTTC.

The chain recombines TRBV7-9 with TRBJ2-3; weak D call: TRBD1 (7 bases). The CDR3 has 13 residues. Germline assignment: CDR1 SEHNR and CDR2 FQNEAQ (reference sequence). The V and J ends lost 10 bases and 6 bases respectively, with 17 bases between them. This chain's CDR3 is CATLGRGEDTQYF. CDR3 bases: TGTGCCACACTGGGCAGGGGGGAGGATACGCAGTATTTT.

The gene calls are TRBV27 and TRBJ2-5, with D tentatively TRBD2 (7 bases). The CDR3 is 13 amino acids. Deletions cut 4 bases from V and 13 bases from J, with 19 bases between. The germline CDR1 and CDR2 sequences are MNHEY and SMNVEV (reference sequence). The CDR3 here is CASSSSRGGASYF. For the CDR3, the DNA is TGTGCCAGCAGTTCGTCTAGGGGGGGGGCCTCGTACTTC.

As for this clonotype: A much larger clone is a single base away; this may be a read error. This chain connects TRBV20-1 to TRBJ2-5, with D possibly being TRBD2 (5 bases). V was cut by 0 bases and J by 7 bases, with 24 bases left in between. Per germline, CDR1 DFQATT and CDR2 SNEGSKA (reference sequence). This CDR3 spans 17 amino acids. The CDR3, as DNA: TGCAGTGCTAGAGATCAAGTAACGGACTCTGACGTTCTGACCCAGTACTTC. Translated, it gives CSARDQVTDSDVLTQYF.

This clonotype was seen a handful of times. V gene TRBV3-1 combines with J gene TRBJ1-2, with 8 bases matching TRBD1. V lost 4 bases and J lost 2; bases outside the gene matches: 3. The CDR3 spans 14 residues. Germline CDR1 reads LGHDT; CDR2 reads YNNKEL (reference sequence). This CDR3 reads CASSLNRGNYGYTF. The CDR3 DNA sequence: TGTGCCAGCAGCCTCAACAGGGGGAACTATGGCTACACCTTC.